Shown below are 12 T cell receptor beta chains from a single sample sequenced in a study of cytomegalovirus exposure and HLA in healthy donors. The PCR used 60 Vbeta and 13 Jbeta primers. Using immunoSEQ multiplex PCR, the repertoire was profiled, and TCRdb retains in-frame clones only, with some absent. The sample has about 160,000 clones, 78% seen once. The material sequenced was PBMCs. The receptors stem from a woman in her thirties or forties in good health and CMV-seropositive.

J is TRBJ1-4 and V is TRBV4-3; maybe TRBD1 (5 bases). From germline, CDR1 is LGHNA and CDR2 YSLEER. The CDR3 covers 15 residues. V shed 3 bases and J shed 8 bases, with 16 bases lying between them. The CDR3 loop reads CASSHSGSDGEKLFF. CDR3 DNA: TGCGCCAGCAGCCACTCAGGGTCGGATGGGGAAAAACTGTTTTTT.

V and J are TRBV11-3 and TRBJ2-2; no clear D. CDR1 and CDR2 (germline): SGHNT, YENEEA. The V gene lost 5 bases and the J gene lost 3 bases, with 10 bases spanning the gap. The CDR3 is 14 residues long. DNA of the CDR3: TGTGCCAGCAGCGTCTGGAGTGACACCGGGGAGCTGTTTTTT. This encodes CASSVWSDTGELFF. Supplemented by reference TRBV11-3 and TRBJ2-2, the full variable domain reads EAGVVQSPRYKIIEKKQPVAFWCNPISGHNTLYWYLQNLGQGPELLIRYENEEAVDDSQLPKDRFSAERLKGVDSTLKIQPAELGDSAVYLCASSVWSDTGELFFGEGSRLTVL.

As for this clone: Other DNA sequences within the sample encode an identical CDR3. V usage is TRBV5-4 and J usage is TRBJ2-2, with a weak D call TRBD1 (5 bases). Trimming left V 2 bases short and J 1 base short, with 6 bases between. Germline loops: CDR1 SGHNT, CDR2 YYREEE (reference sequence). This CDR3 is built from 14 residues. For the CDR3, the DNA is TGTGCCAGCAGCTTAGACAGGAACACCGGGGAGCTGTTTTTT. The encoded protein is CASSLDRNTGELFF.

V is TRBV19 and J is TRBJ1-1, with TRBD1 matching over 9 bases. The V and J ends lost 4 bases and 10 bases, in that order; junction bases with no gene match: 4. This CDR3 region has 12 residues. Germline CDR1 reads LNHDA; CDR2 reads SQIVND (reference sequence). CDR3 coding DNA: TGTGCCAGTAGTAAGGACAGGGGTGTAGCTTTCTTT. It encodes CASSKDRGVAFF.

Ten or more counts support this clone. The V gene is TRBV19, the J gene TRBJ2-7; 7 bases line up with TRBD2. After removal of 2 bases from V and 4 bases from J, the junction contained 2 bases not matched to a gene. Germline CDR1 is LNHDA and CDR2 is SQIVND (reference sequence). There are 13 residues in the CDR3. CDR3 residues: CASSIQGGYEQYF. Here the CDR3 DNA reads TGTGCCAGTAGTATACAGGGAGGGTACGAGCAGTACTTC.

CDR3 bases: TGTGCCAGCAGTCTGCTCGGTCAGCCCCAGCATTTT. Its translation: CASSLLGQPQHF. The chain has TRBV28 and TRBJ1-5, with D unresolved. Trimming stripped 5 bases from V and 6 bases from J, with 8 bases between. CDR1 is MDHEN and CDR2 is SYDVKM in the germline V gene. The CDR3 length is 12 residues.

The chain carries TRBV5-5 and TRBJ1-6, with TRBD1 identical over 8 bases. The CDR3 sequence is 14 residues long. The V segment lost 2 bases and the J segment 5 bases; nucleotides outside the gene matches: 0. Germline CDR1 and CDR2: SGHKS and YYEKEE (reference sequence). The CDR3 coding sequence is TGTGCCAGCAGCTTACAGGGGGATAATTCACCCCTCCACTTT. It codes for CASSLQGDNSPLHF.

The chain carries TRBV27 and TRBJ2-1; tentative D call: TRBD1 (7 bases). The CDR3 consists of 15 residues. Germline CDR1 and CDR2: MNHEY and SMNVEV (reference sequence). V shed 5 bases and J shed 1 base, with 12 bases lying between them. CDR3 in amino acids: CASSPQGGSYNEQFF. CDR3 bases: TGTGCCAGCAGTCCCCAGGGGGGATCCTACAATGAGCAGTTCTTC.

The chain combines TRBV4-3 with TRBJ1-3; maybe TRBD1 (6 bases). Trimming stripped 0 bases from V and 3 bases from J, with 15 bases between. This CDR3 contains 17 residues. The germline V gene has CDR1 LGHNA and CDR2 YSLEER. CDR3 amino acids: CASSQDSQGRLGNTIYF. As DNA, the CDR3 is TGCGCCAGCAGCCAAGACTCACAGGGTCGGCTTGGAAACACCATATATTTT.

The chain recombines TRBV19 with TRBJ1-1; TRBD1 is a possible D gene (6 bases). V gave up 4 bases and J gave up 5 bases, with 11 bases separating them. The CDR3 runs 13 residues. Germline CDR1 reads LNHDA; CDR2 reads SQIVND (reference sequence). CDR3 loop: CASSTGGPTEAFF. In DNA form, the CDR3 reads TGTGCCAGTAGTACGGGGGGCCCGACTGAAGCTTTCTTT.

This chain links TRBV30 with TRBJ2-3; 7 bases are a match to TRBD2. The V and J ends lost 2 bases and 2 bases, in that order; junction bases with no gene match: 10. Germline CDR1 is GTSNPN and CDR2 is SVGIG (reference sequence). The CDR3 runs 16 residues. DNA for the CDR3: TGTGCCTGGAGTCGGGGGGTCCTTTCTGACACAGATACGCAGTATTTT. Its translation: CAWSRGVLSDTDTQYF.

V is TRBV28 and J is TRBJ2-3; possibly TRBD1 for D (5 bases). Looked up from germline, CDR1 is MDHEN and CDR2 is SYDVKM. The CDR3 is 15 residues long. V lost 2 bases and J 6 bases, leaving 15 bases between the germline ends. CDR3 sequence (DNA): TGTGCCAGCAGTTTAAGGGGTTCCGGGCGTGATACGCAGTATTTT. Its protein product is CASSLRGSGRDTQYF.